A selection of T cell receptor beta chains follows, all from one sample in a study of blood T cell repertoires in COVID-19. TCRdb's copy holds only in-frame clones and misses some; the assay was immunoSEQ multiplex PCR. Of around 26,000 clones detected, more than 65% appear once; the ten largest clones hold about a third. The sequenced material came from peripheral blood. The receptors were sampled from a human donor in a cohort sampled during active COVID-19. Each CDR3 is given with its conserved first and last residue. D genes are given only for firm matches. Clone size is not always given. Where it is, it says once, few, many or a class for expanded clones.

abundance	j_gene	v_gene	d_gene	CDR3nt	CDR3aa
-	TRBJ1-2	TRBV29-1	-	TGCAGCGTTGAAGCAGGGGCCGGCTATGGCTACACCTTC	CSVEAGAGYGYTF
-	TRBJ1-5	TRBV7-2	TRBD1	TGTGCCAGCAGCCCAGGACAGGGCAATCAGCCCCAGCATTTT	CASSPGQGNQPQHF
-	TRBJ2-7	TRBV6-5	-	TGTGCCAGCAGTTTTCCAGGGTCCTACGAGCAGTACTTC	CASSFPGSYEQYF
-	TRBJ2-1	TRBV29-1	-	TGCAGCGCAGACTCAGGGATGTTAGAGCAGTTCTTC	CSADSGMLEQFF
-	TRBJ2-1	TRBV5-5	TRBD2	TGTGCCAGCAGCTTGGTACTAGCGGACAATGAGCAGTTCTTC	CASSLVLADNEQFF
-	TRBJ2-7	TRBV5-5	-	TGTGCCAGCAGCTACAGCTCCTACGAGCAGTACTTC	CASSYSSYEQYF
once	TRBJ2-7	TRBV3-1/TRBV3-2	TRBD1	TGTGCCAGCAGCCTAGGACAGGGCCCTTCCTACGAGCAGTACTTC	CASSLGQGPSYEQYF
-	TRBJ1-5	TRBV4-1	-	TGCGCCAGCAGCCAAGAGGGGGGGGTAACTCAGCCCCAGCATTTT	CASSQEGGVTQPQHF
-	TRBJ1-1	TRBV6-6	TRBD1	TGTGCCAGCAGGTCGGAACAGGGGACCGCCACTGAAGCTTTCTTT	CASRSEQGTATEAFF
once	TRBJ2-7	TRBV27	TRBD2	TGTGCCAGCAGTTTTGGGACTAGCGAGTACGAGCAGTACTTC	CASSFGTSEYEQYF
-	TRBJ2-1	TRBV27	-	TGTGCCAGCAGAAGACAGGGGGAGCGGGAGGACCTGCAGTTCTTC	CASRRQGEREDLQFF
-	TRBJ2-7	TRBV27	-	TGTGCCAGCAGTCCTTTAAATCGGGGGAACAACTACGAGCAGTACTTC	CASSPLNRGNNYEQYF
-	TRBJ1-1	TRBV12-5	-	TGTGCTAGTGGCCCTCGGGAGAACACTGAAGCTTTCTTT	CASGPRENTEAFF
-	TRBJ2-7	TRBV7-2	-	TGTGCCAGCAGCGCGGTCCGGGGATACGAGCAGTACTTC	CASSAVRGYEQYF